Listed here are 8 T cell receptor beta chains from one sample, sequenced in a study of T cell responses to AZD1222 COVID-19 vaccine. Clones were read by immunoSEQ multiplex PCR, and TCRdb kept only the in-frame ones, dropping some. The sample lists tens of thousands of clones; 70% to 90% were seen once. The sample here was peripheral blood, taken 28 days after the second AZD1222 dose. Every receptor here comes from an adult who received the AZD1222 COVID-19 vaccine.

The genes are TRBV6-2 or TRBV6-3 and TRBJ2-7; 7 positions match TRBD2. The CDR3 sequence is 15 residues long. The germline gives CDR1 MNHEY, CDR2 SVGEGT. The junction had 6 bases not matched to a gene; V was cut back by 2 bases and J by 2 bases. The DNA of the CDR3 is TGTGCCAGCAGTTACCAGGCTAGCGGTACCTACGAGCAGTACTTC. Translation: CASSYQASGTYEQYF.

V usage is TRBV28 and J usage is TRBJ2-1; D ambiguous. The germline gives CDR1 MDHEN, CDR2 SYDVKM. V was pared by 4 bases and J by 7 bases, with 8 bases between. This CDR3 contains 12 residues. DNA for the CDR3: TGTGCCAGCAGTTGGGTCAGGAATGAGCAGTTCTTC. Encoded protein: CASSWVRNEQFF.

V and J are TRBV25-1 and TRBJ2-7; 9 nucleotides align to TRBD2. CDR3 length equals 18 residues. CDR1 is MGHDK and CDR2 is SYGVNS in the germline V gene. Losses at the gene ends were 10 bases for V and 1 base for J; bases not matched to a gene: 20. Here the CDR3 DNA reads TGTGCCACTGCAAAACAGGGTGGTAGCGGGAGATCTTCCTACGAGCAGTACTTC. Amino acids: CATAKQGGSGRSSYEQYF.

CDR3 region: CASSLGPGSTEAFF. The CDR3 DNA follows: TGTGCCAGCAGCTTAGGCCCGGGATCCACTGAAGCTTTCTTT. This chain uses TRBV11-2 with TRBJ1-1; no definite D call. Trimming removed 1 base at V and 4 bases at J, with 10 bases between. Germline lookup yields CDR1 SGHAT and CDR2 FQNNGV. The CDR3 totals 14 residues.

The chain combines TRBV15 with TRBJ1-3, with D unresolved. Trimming shortened V by 0 bases and J by 1 base, and 10 bases separated the two germline ends. Germline V gives CDR1 LNHNV, CDR2 YYDKDF (reference sequence). The CDR3 is 16 amino acids. Written as DNA, the CDR3 is TGTGCCACCAGCAGAGATAGGCGGGGATCTGGAAACACCATATATTTT. Amino acids: CATSRDRRGSGNTIYF. Drawing the rest from reference TRBV15 and TRBJ1-3, the complete variable domain is DAMVIQNPRYQVTQFGKPVTLSCSQTLNHNVMYWYQQKSSQAPKLLFHYYDKDFNNEADTPDNFQSRRPNTSFCFLDIRSPGLGDTAMYLCATSRDRRGSGNTIYFGEGSWLTVV.

V gene TRBV11-2 combines with J gene TRBJ1-6; no clear D. Trimming removed 0 bases from V and 6 bases from J, with 9 bases in between. CDR1 is SGHAT, CDR2 FQNNGV, per germline. The CDR3 spans 15 residues. Here the CDR3 reads CASSLDFGRNSPLHF. The CDR3 nucleotides are TGTGCCAGCAGCTTAGATTTTGGGCGTAATTCACCCCTCCACTTT.

This clone was seen just once. The chain is built from TRBV15 and TRBJ1-2; no clear D gene. V was shortened by 0 bases and J by 0 bases, with 8 bases between the two germline ends. Germline V gene lookup returns CDR1 LNHNV and CDR2 YYDKDF (reference sequence). The length of the CDR3 is 15 residues. CDR3 sequence: CATSRDRKSNYGYTF. CDR3 DNA sequence: TGTGCCACCAGCAGAGATCGGAAGTCTAACTATGGCTACACCTTC.

The rearrangement joins TRBV7-6 to TRBJ2-1; no reliable D call. The CDR3 has 16 amino acids. V gave up 0 bases and J gave up 6 bases, with 15 bases separating them. Germline CDR1 and CDR2: SGHVS and FNYEAQ. CDR3 sequence (DNA): TGTGCCAGCAGCTTAGCGCTCCTACCACCGGCCAATGAGCAGTTCTTC. This translates into CASSLALLPPANEQFF.